This TCR beta chain was obtained from a study of blood T cell repertoires in COVID-19 (dated by TCRdb to 2018 to 2020). About the study as a whole: Collaborator samples came from the United States, Italy and Spain and covered acute and convalescent phases of COVID-19. A freely available public database, intended as a resource for researchers studying the immune response to SARS-CoV-2, is where the repertoires were released. A de-identified subject ID, COVID-19 status, age in years and sex were almost always included in the sample metadata. The samples were drawn from two sources: the first 160 participants of the ongoing ImmuneRACE study, and 1,254 subjects contributed by 6 global collaborators. Subjects who had been exposed to COVID-19, were actively infected with it, or had recovered from it provided the deeply sampled blood TCRbeta repertoires that made up the dataset. The material from the prospective study consisted of cDNA or gDNA derived from T cells, B-cell-depleted T cells, or PBMCs. Where available, HLA class I and class II types were taken from metadata supplied by the sample provider and were not determined by assay-based typing.

Study-level results and caveats: How much clinical and demographic metadata was included differed by source and by participant, and the metadata was provided uncurated.

CDR1 and CDR2 are read off the germline V gene as KGHSH and LQKENI. The CDR3 covers 16 residues, taking in both the cysteine and the phenylalanine. Only the CDR3 DNA is retained, 48 bases long and in frame from the first base. V was cut back by 4 bases and J by 3 bases, leaving a gap of 16 bases between them. TCRbeta CDR3 regions were amplified from genomic DNA using the immunoSEQ Assay, a bias-controlled multiplex PCR. Turning to the authors' computational methods: Within the assay, amplification of reference gene primers was used to estimate how many nucleated cells each sample contained. To quantify the absolute abundance of each unique TCRbeta CDR3 rearrangement, sequence reads were collapsed and filtered. For each sample, productive Simpson clonality was calculated as the square root of Simpson's diversity index across productive rearrangements. As stored in TCRdb, this immuneACCESS dataset retains in-frame rearrangements with V and J assigned. A fraction of the clones does not appear; measured against another copy, unresolved V genes explain less than half of the discrepancy, and the remainder lacks a known reason. The V and J calls and the clone size are those of that table, but D and trimming were determined from the DNA. The sample has 300,000 or so clones on record, 90% of them singletons. The biggest ten clones account for under 3.5% of the sample.

About this clone: Its recognized antigen is unknown. No qualities accompany the bases; no much larger clone lies one base away.

One collaborating source in Seattle enrolled patients while the patients were actively infected and followed the patients over time throughout the course of disease. The collaborating institutions used their own protocols to collect whole blood in K2EDTA tubes. For TCRbeta analysis, collaborators shipped samples as frozen whole blood, isolated PBMCs, or DNA extracted from either of those sample types. The sample consisted of peripheral blood. This TCR was recovered from a woman in her 30s with COVID-19, enrolled during active disease. The chain joins TRBV18 to TRBJ1-3; the D gene is perhaps TRBD1, from 5 matching bases. At the DNA level, the sequence is TGTGCCAGCTCACTCTGGGACTCTTTTAATGGAAACACCATATATTTT. Its coded protein is CASSLWDSFNGNTIYF.